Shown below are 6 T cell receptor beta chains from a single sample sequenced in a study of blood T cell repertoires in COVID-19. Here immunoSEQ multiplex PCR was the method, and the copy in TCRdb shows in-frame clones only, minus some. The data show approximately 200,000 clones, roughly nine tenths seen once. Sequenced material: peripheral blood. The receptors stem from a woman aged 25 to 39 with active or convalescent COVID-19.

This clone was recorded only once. The CDR3 spells CASSLSGAGNTIYF. Here the CDR3 DNA reads TGTGCCAGCAGCTTATCAGGGGCTGGAAACACCATATATTTT. The chain is built from TRBV7-9 and TRBJ1-3; tentative D call: TRBD1 (6 bases). Trimming left V 2 bases short and J 2 bases short, with 7 bases between. The CDR3 consists of 14 residues. CDR1 and CDR2 from the germline V gene are SEHNR and FQNEAQ (reference sequence). Based on the CDR3 plus reference TRBV7-9 and TRBJ1-3, the full variable domain is DTGVSQNPRHKITKRGQNVTFRCDPISEHNRLYWYRQTLGQGPEFLTYFQNEAQLEKSRLLSDRFSAERPKGSFSTLEIQRTEQGDSAMYLCASSLSGAGNTIYFGEGSWLTVV.

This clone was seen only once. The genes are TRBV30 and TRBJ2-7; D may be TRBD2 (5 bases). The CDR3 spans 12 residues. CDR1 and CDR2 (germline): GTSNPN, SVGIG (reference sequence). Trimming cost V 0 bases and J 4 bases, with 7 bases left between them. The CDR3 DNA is TGTGCCTGGAGTGTTGGGAGTTACGAGCAGTACTTC. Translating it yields CAWSVGSYEQYF.

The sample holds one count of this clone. The CDR3 DNA is TGCAGCGTTCTAACCGACAGCTCCTACGAGCAGTACTTC. Its translation: CSVLTDSSYEQYF. The V gene is TRBV29-1, the J gene TRBJ2-7; possibly TRBD1 for D (5 bases). The length of the CDR3 is 13 residues. The germline CDR1 and CDR2 sequences are SQVTM and ANQGSEA. Trimming left V 5 bases short and J 0 bases short, with 11 bases between.

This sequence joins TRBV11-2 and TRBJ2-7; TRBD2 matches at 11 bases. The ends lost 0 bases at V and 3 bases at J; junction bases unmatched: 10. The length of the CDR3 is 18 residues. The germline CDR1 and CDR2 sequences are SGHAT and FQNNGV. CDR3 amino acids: CASSLDGYSGRAGYEQYF. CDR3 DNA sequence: TGTGCCAGCAGCTTAGATGGGTATAGCGGGAGGGCCGGCTACGAGCAGTACTTC.

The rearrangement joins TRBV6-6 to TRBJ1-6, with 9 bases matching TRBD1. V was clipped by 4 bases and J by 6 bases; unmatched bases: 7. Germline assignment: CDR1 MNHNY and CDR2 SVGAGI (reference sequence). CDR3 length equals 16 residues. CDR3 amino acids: CASSSGQGTSNSPLHF. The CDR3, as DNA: TGTGCCAGCAGTTCAGGACAGGGGACAAGTAATTCACCCCTCCACTTT.

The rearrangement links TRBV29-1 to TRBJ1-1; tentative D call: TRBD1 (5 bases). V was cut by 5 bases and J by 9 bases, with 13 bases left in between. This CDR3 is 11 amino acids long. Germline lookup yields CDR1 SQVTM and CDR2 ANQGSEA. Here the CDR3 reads CSVIGGGKAFF. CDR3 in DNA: TGCAGCGTTATAGGTGGGGGGAAAGCTTTCTTT.